This paragraph covers one T cell receptor (beta chain) sequence. Sequencing was performed with immunoSEQ multiplex PCR; in TCRdb, only in-frame clones are kept and a portion is missing. This table has 60,000 to 70,000 clones, roughly 80% appearing once. This sample was taken from a study of OX40 agonist ivuxolimab in advanced cancers. As for the study in general: Ivuxolimab is an agonistic anti-OX40 (CD134) antibody, and patients were treated with it.

The V and J ends lost 4 bases and 2 bases respectively, with 14 bases between them. This CDR3 is 15 amino acids long. Germline V gene data show CDR1 as SGHNT and CDR2 as YYREEE (reference sequence). This TCR was sampled from an adult with an advanced solid tumor such as melanoma, head and neck, liver or kidney cancer. This specimen was CD4+ or CD8+ T cells sorted from blood, taken in a trial of the OX40 agonist ivuxolimab. The chain recombines TRBV5-4 with TRBJ2-3; D unresolved. CDR3: CASSRKVTVTDTQYF. The CDR3, as DNA: TGTGCCAGCAGCCGGAAGGTGACTGTCACAGATACGCAGTATTTT.